Below, one TCR beta chain is given with its context. Germline V lookup: CDR1 ENHRY, CDR2 SYGVKD. Unmatched junction bases numbered 6, after V lost 3 bases and J lost 2 bases. CDR3 size: 16 residues. This entry belongs to a study of CD8+ T cells in alopecia areata. RNA was isolated and reverse transcribed to cDNA, the sequencing template. Only in-frame clones appear in the TCRdb table, and some are missing; sequencing was by immunoSEQ multiplex PCR. The profile covers about 100,000 clones, with 84% appearing a single time and less than 30% taken by the ten largest. Treatment in this sample: oral pan-JAK inhibitor, 5-10 mg twice daily.

This rearrangement joins TRBV10-3 to TRBJ2-3; the match to TRBD2 covers 9 bases. This sample comprised CD8+ T cells sorted from blood, obtained at week 24, from a patient treated with tofacitinib. This clonotype was obtained from a human donor with alopecia areata. As DNA, the CDR3 is TGTGCCATCAGTGAAGTTAGCGGGAGTTACACAGATACGCAGTATTTT. It translates to CAISEVSGSYTDTQYF.